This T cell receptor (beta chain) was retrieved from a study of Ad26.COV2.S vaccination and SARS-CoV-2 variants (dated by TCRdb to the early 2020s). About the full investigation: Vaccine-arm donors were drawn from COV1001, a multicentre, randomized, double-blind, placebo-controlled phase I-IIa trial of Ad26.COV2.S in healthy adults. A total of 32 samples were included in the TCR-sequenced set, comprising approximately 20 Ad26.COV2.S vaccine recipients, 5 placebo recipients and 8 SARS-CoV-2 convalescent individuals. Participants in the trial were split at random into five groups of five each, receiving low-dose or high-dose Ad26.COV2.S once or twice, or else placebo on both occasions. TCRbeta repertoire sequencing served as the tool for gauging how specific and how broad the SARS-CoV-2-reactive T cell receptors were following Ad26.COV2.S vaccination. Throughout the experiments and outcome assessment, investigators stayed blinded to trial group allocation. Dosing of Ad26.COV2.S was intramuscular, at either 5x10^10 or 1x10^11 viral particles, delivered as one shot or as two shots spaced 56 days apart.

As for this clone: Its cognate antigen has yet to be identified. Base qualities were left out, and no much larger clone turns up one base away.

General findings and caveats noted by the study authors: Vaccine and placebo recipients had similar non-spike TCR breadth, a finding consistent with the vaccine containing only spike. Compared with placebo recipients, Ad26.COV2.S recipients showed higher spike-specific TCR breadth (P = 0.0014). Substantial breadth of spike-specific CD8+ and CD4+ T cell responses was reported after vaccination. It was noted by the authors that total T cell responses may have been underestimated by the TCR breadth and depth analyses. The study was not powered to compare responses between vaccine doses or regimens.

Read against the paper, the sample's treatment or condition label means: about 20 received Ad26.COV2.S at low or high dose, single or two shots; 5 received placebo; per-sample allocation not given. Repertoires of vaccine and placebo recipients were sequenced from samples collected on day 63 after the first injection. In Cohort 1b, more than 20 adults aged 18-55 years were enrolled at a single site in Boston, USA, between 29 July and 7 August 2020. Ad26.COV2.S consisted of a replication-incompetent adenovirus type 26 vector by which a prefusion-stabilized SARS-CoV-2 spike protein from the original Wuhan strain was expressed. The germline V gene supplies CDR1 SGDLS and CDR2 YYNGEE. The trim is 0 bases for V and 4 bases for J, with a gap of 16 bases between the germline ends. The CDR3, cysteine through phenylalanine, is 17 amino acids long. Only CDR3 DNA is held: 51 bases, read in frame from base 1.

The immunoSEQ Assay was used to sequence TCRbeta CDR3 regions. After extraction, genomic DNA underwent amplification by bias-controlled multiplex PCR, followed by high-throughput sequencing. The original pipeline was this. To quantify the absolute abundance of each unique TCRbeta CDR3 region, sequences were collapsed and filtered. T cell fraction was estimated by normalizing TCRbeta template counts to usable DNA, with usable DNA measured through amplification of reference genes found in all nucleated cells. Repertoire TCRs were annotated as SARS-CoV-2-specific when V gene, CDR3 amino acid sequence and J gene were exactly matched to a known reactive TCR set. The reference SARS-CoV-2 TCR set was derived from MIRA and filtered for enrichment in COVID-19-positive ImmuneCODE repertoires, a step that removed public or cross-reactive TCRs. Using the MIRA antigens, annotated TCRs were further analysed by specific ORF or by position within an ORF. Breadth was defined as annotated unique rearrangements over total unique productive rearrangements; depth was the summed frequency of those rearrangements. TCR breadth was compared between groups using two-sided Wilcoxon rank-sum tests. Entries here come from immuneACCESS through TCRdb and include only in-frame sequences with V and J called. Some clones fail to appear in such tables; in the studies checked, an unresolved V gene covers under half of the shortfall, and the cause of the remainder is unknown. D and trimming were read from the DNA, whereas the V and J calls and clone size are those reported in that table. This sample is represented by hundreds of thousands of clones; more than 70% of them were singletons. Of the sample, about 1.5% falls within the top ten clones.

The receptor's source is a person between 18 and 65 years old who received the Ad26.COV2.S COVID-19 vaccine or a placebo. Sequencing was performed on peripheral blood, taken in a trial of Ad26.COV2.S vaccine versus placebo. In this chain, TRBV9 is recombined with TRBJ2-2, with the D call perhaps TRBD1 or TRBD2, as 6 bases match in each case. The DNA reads TGTGCCAGCAGCGTAGTCGGGGGCGCCCCGGGCACCGGGGAGCTGTTTTTT. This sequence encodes CASSVVGGAPGTGELFF.